What follows is one T cell receptor (beta chain) and its context. The repertoire was sequenced with immunoSEQ multiplex PCR; TCRdb's copy has only in-frame clones and lacks some. The data contain fewer than 15,000 clones, roughly 83% of them singletons. This sample stems from a study of technical replicates of blood from a few donors. The CDR3 contains 12 residues. The V and J ends lost 4 bases and 3 bases respectively, with 7 bases between them. From germline, CDR1 is LNHDA and CDR2 SQIVND (reference sequence). The chain recombines TRBV19 with TRBJ2-7; D not resolved. The source of this sequence is a human donor in good health. Sequenced material: PBMCs. The CDR3 protein is CASSRSDYEQYF. In DNA, the CDR3 is TGTGCCAGTAGTAGGAGCGACTACGAGCAGTACTTC.